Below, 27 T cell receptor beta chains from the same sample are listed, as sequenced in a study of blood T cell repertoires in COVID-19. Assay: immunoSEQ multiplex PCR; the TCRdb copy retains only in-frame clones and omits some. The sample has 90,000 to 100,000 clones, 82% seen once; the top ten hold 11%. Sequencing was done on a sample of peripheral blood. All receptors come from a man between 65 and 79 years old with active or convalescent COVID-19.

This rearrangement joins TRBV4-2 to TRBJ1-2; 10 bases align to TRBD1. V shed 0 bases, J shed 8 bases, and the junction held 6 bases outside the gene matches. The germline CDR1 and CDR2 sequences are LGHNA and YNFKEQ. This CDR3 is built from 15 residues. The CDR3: CASSQDLGQGRGYTF. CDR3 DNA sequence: TGTGCCAGCAGCCAAGATCTGGGACAGGGGAGGGGCTACACCTTC.

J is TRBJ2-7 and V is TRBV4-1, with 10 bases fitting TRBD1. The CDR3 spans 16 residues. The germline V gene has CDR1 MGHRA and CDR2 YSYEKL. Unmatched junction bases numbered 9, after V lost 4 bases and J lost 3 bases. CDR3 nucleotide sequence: TGCGCCAGCAGCCCGCCCCCGGGACAGGGGCACTACGAGCAGTACTTC. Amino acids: CASSPPPGQGHYEQYF.

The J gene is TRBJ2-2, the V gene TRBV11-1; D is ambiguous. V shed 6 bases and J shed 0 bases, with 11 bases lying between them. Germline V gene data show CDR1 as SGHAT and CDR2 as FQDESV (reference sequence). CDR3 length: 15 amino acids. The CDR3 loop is CASREARANTGELFF. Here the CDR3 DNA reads TGTGCCAGCAGGGAAGCGCGTGCGAACACCGGGGAGCTGTTTTTT.

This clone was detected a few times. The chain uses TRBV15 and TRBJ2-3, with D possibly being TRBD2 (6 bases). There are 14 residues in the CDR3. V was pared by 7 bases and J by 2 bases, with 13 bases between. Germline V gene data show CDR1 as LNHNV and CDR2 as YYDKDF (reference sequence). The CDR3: CATTPGLDTDTQYF. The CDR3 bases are TGTGCCACCACCCCGGGACTGGACACAGATACGCAGTATTTT.

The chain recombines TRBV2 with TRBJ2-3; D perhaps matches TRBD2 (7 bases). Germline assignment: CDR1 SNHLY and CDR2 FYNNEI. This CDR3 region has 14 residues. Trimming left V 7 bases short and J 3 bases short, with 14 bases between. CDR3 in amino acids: CASIGGAVTDTQYF. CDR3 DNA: TGTGCCAGCATTGGGGGGGCGGTGACAGATACGCAGTATTTT.

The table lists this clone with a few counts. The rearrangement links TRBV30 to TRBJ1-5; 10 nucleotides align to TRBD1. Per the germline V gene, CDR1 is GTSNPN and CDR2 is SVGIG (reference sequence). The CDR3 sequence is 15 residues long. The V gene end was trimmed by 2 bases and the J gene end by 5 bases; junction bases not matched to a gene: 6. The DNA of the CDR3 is TGTGCCTGGAGTACGACAGGGGGCGACCATCAGCCCCAGCATTTT. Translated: CAWSTTGGDHQPQHF.

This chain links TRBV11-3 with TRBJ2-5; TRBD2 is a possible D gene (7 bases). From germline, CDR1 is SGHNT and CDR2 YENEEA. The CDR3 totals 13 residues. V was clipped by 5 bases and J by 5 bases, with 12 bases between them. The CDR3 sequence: CASSPGGHETQYF. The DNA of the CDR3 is TGTGCCAGCAGCCCGGGGGGCCATGAGACCCAGTACTTC.

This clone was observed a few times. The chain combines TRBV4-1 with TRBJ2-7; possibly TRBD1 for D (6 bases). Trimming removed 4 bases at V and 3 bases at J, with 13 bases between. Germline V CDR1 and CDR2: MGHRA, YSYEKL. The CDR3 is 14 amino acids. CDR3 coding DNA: TGCGCCAGCAGCCTAGACAGGACACACTACGAGCAGTACTTC. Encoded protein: CASSLDRTHYEQYF.

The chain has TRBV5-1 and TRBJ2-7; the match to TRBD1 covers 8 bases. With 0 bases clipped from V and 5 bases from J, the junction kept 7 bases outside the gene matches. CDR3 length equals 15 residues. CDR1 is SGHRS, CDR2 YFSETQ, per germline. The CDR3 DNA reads TGCGCCAGCAGCTTGGCAGGGGGCTTAAATAACGAGCAGTACTTC. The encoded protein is CASSLAGGLNNEQYF.

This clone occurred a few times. CDR3 sequence: CASSLTGGSQPQHF. The CDR3 DNA sequence: TGTGCCAGCAGTCTTACAGGGGGATCTCAGCCCCAGCATTTT. This chain uses TRBV3-1 (or the pseudogene TRBV3-2) with TRBJ1-5, with TRBD1 matching 8 bases. V gave up 6 bases and J gave up 6 bases; unmatched junction bases: 7. CDR1 LGHDT and CDR2 YNNKEL come from the germline V gene (reference sequence). The CDR3 is 14 amino acids.

DNA of the CDR3: TGTGCCAGCAGCCCTCGAGGGGGAGCGAACAATGAGCAGTTCTTC. Translated, it gives CASSPRGGANNEQFF. The chain employs TRBV11-3 and TRBJ2-1; weak D call: TRBD1 (6 bases). V was cut by 5 bases and J by 5 bases, with 16 bases left in between. Germline V lookup: CDR1 SGHNT, CDR2 YENEEA. The CDR3 covers 15 residues.

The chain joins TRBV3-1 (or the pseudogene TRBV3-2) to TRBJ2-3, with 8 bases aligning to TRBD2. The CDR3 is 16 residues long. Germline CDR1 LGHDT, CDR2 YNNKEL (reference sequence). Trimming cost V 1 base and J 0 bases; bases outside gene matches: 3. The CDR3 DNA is TGTGCCAGCAGCCAAGGCGCTAGCGGGAGCACAGATACGCAGTATTTT. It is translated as CASSQGASGSTDTQYF.

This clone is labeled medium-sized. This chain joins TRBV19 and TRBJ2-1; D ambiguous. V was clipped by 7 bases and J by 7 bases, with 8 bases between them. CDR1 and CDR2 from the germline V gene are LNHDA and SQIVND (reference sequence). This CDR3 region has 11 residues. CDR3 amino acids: CASTGSNEQFF. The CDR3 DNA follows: TGTGCCAGTACCGGGTCAAATGAGCAGTTCTTC.

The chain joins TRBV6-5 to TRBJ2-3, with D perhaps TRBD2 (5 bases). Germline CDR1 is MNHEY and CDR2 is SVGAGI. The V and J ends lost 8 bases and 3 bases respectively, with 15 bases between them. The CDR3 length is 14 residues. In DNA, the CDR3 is TGTGCCAGCGGGGTTGGCGGGTGGACAGATACGCAGTATTTT. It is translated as CASGVGGWTDTQYF.

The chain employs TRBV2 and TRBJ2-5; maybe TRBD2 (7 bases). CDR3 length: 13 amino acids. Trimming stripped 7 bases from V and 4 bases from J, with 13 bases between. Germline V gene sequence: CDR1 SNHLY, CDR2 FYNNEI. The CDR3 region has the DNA TGTGCCAGCAAGGGGGGAGGGTCAGAGACCCAGTACTTC. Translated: CASKGGGSETQYF.

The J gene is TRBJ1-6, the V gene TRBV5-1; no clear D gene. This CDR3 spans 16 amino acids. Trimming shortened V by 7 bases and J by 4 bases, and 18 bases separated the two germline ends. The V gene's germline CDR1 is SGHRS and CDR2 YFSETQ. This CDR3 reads CASASFGDAYNSPLHF. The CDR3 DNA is TGCGCCAGCGCTTCATTCGGAGACGCTTATAATTCACCCCTCCACTTT. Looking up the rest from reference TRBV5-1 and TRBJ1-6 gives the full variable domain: KAGVTQTPRYLIKTRGQQVTLSCSPISGHRSVSWYQQTPGQGLQFLFEYFSETQRNKGNFPGRFSGRQFSNSRSEMNVSTLELGDSALYLCASASFGDAYNSPLHFGNGTRLTVT.

CDR3 DNA sequence: TGTGCCAGCTCCCTGAGCTATGAGCAGTTCTTC. Its protein product is CASSLSYEQFF. V is TRBV25-1 and J is TRBJ2-1, with no clear D. Between the trimmed V and J ends, which lost 8 bases and 8 bases, there was a span of 10 bases. In germline, CDR1 is MGHDK, CDR2 SYGVNS. The length of the CDR3 is 11 residues. Variable domain in full (rest from reference TRBV25-1 and TRBJ2-1): EADIYQTPRYLVIGTGKKITLECSQTMGHDKMYWYQQDPGMELHLIHYSYGVNSTEKGDLSSESTVSRIRTEHFPLTLESARPSHTSQYLCASSLSYEQFFGPGTRLTVL.

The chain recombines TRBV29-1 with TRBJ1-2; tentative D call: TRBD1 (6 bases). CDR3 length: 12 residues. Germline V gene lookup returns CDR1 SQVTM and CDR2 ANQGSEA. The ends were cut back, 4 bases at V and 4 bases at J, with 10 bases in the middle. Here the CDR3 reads CSVGGDTYGYTF. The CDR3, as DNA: TGCAGCGTTGGAGGGGACACCTATGGCTACACCTTC. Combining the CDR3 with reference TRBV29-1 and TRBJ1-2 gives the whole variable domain SAVISQKPSRDICQRGTSLTIQCQVDSQVTMMFWYRQQPGQSLTLIATANQGSEATYESGFVIDKFPISRPNLTFSTLTVSNMSPEDSSIYLCSVGGDTYGYTFGSGTRLTVV.

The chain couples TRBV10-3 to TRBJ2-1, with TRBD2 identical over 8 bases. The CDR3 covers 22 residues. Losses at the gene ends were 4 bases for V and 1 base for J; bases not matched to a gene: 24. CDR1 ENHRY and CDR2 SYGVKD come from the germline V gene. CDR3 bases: TGTGCCATCAGTGGGAAGGAAGACTTTGAACGGGGGGGTTTGACGTCCTACAATGAGCAGTTCTTC. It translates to CAISGKEDFERGGLTSYNEQFF.

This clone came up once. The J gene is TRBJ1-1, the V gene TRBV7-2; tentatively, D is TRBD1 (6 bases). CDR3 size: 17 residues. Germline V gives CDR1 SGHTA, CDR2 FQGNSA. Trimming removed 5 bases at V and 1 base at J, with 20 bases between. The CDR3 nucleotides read TGTGCCAGCAGCCGGAGTCCTCCTGGGACAACGAACACTGAAGCTTTCTTT. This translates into CASSRSPPGTTNTEAFF.

This chain's CDR3 is CASGQRSGHTYEQYF. CDR3 DNA sequence: TGTGCCAGCGGCCAGAGATCGGGACACACCTACGAGCAGTACTTC. The chain has TRBV27 and TRBJ2-7; D may be TRBD1 (6 bases). V was clipped by 8 bases and J by 2 bases, with 19 bases between them. Germline values: CDR1 MNHEY, CDR2 SMNVEV (reference sequence). This CDR3 comprises 15 residues.

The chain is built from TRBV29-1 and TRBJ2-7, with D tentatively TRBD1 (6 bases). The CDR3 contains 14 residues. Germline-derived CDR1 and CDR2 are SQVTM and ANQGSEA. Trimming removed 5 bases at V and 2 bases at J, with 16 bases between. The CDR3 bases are TGCAGCGTTCTCCGGGACAATCAGCCCTACGAGCAGTACTTC. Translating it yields CSVLRDNQPYEQYF.

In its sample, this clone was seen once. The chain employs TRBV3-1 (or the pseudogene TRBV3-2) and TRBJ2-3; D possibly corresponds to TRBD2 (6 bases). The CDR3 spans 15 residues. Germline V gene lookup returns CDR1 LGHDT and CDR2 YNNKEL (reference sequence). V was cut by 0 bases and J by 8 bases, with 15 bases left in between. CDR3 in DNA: TGTGCCAGCAGCCAAGAAGGCGGGGAGGCCGGTACGCAGTATTTT. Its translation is CASSQEGGEAGTQYF.

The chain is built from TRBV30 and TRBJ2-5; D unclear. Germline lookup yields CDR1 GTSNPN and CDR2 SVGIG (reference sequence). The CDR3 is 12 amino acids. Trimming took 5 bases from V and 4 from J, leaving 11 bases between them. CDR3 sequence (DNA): TGTGCCTGGGGGCCTAACCGAGAGACCCAGTACTTC. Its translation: CAWGPNRETQYF.

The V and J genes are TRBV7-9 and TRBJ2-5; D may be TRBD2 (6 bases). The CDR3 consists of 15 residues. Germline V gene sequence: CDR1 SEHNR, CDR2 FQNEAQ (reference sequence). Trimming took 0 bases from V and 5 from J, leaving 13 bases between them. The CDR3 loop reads CASSLALASEETQYF. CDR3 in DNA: TGTGCCAGCAGCTTAGCGCTAGCGAGTGAGGAGACCCAGTACTTC.

CDR3: CASQRQGGQPQHF. Written as DNA, the CDR3 is TGTGCCAGCCAGAGGCAGGGCGGTCAGCCCCAGCATTTT. The rearrangement links TRBV6-6 to TRBJ1-5; the D gene is possibly TRBD1 (5 bases). Germline lookup yields CDR1 MNHNY and CDR2 SVGAGI (reference sequence). Trimming removed 8 bases from V and 6 bases from J, with 14 bases in between. The CDR3 runs to 13 residues.

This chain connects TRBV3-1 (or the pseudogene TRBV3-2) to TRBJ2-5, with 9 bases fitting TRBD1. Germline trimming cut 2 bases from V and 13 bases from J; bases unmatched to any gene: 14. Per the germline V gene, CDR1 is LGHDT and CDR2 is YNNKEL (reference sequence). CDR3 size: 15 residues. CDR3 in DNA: TGTGCCAGCAGCCAACCACCGGGACAGGGTCACCCTTTGTACTTC. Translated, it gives CASSQPPGQGHPLYF.